The 14 T cell receptor beta chains below all came from one sample that was sequenced in a study of identical twins. MiXCR was run by TCRdb on the 5' RACE reads, yielding one entry per CDR3 protein. This sample has 1.5 million to 2 million distinct CDR3 sequences; 32% occur once, and the top ten carry less than 0.35%. Specimen: cord blood. Receptors originate from a newborn girl in good health.

The chain employs TRBV5-1 and TRBJ2-1; D not certain. Trimming took 0 bases from V and 0 from J, leaving 10 bases between them. CDR3 size: 16 residues. Germline V gene sequence: CDR1 SGHRS, CDR2 YFSETQ. The CDR3 DNA reads TGCGCCAGCAGCTTGGACTCTAGGAGCTCCTACAATGAGCAGTTCTTC. Amino acids: CASSLDSRSSYNEQFF.

This clonotype has just a few counts. The chain joins TRBV20-1 to TRBJ1-6, with 8 bases fitting TRBD1. The V and J ends lost 6 bases and 4 bases, in that order; junction bases with no gene match: 5. Per the germline V gene, CDR1 is DFQATT and CDR2 is SNEGSKA (reference sequence). This CDR3 has 14 amino acids. The CDR3 DNA follows: TGCAGTGCAGCCGACAGGGGTTATAATTCACCCCTCCACTTT. Residues: CSAADRGYNSPLHF.

This clonotype was seen more than once but under ten times. The rearrangement uses TRBV28 and TRBJ2-3, with D perhaps TRBD1 (7 bases). V gave up 5 bases and J gave up 6 bases, with 18 bases separating them. In germline, CDR1 is MDHEN, CDR2 SYDVKM. The CDR3 has 15 amino acids. CDR3 loop: CASSPWTGRGDTQYF. Here the CDR3 DNA reads TGTGCCAGCAGTCCATGGACAGGCCGGGGGGATACGCAGTATTTT.

This clonotype has a handful of counts. The chain employs TRBV25-1 and TRBJ2-3; D gene ambiguous. This CDR3 has 11 amino acids. Germline CDR1 reads MGHDK; CDR2 reads SYGVNS. Trimming took 7 bases from V and 8 from J, leaving 10 bases between them. The CDR3 DNA follows: TGTGCCAGCATGCCGCCCCTTACGCAGTATTTT. Translating it yields CASMPPLTQYF.

The V gene is TRBV2, the J gene TRBJ2-7, with TRBD1 identical over 7 bases. Germline assignment: CDR1 SNHLY and CDR2 FYNNEI. With V trimmed by 2 bases and J by 5 bases, 3 bases remained unmatched. CDR3 length: 13 amino acids. In DNA, the CDR3 is TGTGCCAGCAGTGAAAGGGGGCGCAACGAGCAGTACTTC. This gives the protein CASSERGRNEQYF.

The chain has TRBV20-1 and TRBJ2-1; TRBD1 is a possible D gene (6 bases). V dropped 7 bases and J dropped 0 bases, with 10 bases sitting between them. The CDR3 length is 13 residues. Germline V CDR1 and CDR2: DFQATT, SNEGSKA (reference sequence). For the CDR3, the DNA is TGCAGTGGACAGGTGAGCTCCTACAATGAGCAGTTCTTC. Protein: CSGQVSSYNEQFF.

This clonotype was seen more than once but under ten times. This chain connects TRBV5-1 to TRBJ2-1; TRBD2 aligns across 7 bases. With 4 bases clipped from V and 12 bases from J, the junction kept 7 bases outside the gene matches. The CDR3 has 12 residues. The V gene's germline CDR1 is SGHRS and CDR2 YFSETQ. The CDR3 loop reads CASSLGLVGQFF. CDR3 DNA sequence: TGCGCCAGCAGCCTAGGACTAGTGGGGCAGTTCTTC.

This clonotype was recorded at least ten times. This chain links TRBV7-9 with TRBJ1-6, with 8 bases fitting TRBD1. V dropped 2 bases and J dropped 4; count of bases not matched to a gene: 1. Germline V gives CDR1 SEHNR, CDR2 FQNEAQ (reference sequence). The CDR3 is 15 residues long. In DNA, the CDR3 is TGTGCCAGCAGCTTACAGGGGGCTTATAATTCACCCCTCCACTTT. Translating gives CASSLQGAYNSPLHF.

With regard to this clonotype: A much larger clone sits a single nucleotide away, making a read error possible. This chain uses TRBV6-1 with TRBJ2-1; TRBD1 might be the D (5 bases). The DNA matches TRBJ2-7 better at its end, which makes the J call doubtful. Germline V gene data show CDR1 as MNHNS and CDR2 as SASEGT. The CDR3 loop spans 17 amino acids. The CDR3 loop reads CASSGTTLDSSYNEQYF. The CDR3 nucleotides read TGTGCCAGCAGTGGGACAACCCTCGATAGCTCCTACAATGAGCAGTACTTC.

The CDR3 coding sequence is TGTGCCAGCAGCTTGGACGTGGCGACAGGGGGCTACAATGAGCAGTTCTTC. This codes for CASSLDVATGGYNEQFF. This chain links TRBV5-5 with TRBJ2-1; 9 positions match TRBD1. The junction had 7 bases not matched to a gene; V was cut back by 0 bases and J by 3 bases. In germline, CDR1 is SGHKS, CDR2 YYEKEE (reference sequence). The CDR3 is made up of 17 amino acids.

This chain connects TRBV5-1 to TRBJ2-1, with 12 bases that match TRBD2. Germline V gives CDR1 SGHRS, CDR2 YFSETQ. V shed 0 bases and J 9 bases; nucleotides not matched to a gene: 10. The CDR3 runs to 17 residues. The CDR3 nucleotides are TGCGCCAGCAGCTTGGTGGGTTCTAGCGGGGGGGCCCTTGAGCAGTTCTTC. Its translation is CASSLVGSSGGALEQFF. Full variable domain (missing parts from reference TRBV5-1 and TRBJ2-1): KAGVTQTPRYLIKTRGQQVTLSCSPISGHRSVSWYQQTPGQGLQFLFEYFSETQRNKGNFPGRFSGRQFSNSRSEMNVSTLELGDSALYLCASSLVGSSGGALEQFFGPGTRLTVL.

The rearrangement joins TRBV7-2 to TRBJ1-2; D not certain. Looked up from germline, CDR1 is SGHTA and CDR2 is FQGNSA. V was cut by 2 bases and J by 1 base, with 11 bases left in between. This CDR3 spans 15 amino acids. CDR3 DNA sequence: TGTGCCAGCAGCTTACCGAGGAGGAGTAACTATGGCTACACCTTC. This translates into CASSLPRRSNYGYTF.

The V and J genes are TRBV9 and TRBJ2-1; 8 bases map to TRBD2. The last part of the DNA fits TRBJ2-7 better; the J call may be wrong. Germline CDR1 reads SGDLS; CDR2 reads YYNGEE. The CDR3 is 17 residues long. The CDR3 sequence: CASSGGLEGSSYNEQYF. The CDR3 DNA reads as TGTGCCAGCAGCGGGGGACTAGAAGGGAGCTCCTACAATGAGCAGTACTTC.

The chain uses TRBV7-2 and TRBJ1-2; 10 nucleotides align to TRBD1. The V segment lost 1 base and the J segment 7 bases; nucleotides outside the gene matches: 6. Germline V CDR1 and CDR2: SGHTA, FQGNSA. The CDR3 is 15 residues long. CDR3 DNA: TGTGCCAGCAGCTTAGGACAGGGGGCCTTCTGTGGCTACACCTTC. Translated: CASSLGQGAFCGYTF.